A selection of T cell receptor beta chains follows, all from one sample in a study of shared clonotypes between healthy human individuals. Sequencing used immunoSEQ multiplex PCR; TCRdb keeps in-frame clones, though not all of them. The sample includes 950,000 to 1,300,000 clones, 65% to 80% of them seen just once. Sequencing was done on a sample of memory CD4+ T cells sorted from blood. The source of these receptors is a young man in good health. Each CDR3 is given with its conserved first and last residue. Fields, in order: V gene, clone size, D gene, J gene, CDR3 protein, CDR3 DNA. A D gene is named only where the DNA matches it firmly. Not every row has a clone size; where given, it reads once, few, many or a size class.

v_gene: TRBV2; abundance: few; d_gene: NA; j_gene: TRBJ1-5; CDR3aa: CASRGDSGNQPQHF; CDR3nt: TGTGCCAGCAGGGGCGACAGCGGTAATCAGCCCCAGCATTTT
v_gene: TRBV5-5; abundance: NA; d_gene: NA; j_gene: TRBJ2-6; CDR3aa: CASSFLGGRAGANVLTF; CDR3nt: TGTGCCAGCAGCTTTCTAGGGGGAAGAGCTGGGGCCAACGTCCTGACTTTC
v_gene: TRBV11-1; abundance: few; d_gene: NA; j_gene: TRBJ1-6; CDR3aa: CASSRNRVSPLHF; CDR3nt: TGTGCCAGCAGTCGAAACAGGGTTTCACCCCTCCACTTT
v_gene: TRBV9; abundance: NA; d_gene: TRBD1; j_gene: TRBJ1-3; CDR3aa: CASSATGAFSGNTIYF; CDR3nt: TGTGCCAGCAGCGCGACAGGGGCCTTCTCTGGAAACACCATATATTTT
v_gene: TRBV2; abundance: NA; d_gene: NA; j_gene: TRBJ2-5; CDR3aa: CASSEGVGETQYF; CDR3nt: TGTGCCAGCAGTGAAGGAGTGGGAGAGACCCAGTACTTC
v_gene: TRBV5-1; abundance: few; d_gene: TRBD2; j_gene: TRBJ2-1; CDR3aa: CASSLESSGGYNEQFF; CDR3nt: TGCGCCAGCAGCTTGGAAAGTAGCGGGGGATACAATGAGCAGTTCTTC
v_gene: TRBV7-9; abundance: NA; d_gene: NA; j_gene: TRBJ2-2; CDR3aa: CASSLAPVVTGELFF; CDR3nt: TGTGCCAGCAGCTTAGCGCCAGTTGTCACCGGGGAGCTGTTTTTT
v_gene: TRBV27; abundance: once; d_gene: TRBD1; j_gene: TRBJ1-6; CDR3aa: CASSSWDRDSSPLHF; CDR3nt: TGTGCCAGCAGTTCCTGGGACAGGGACAGTTCACCCCTCCACTTT
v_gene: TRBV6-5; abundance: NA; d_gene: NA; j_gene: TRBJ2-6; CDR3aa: CASSWAGANVLTF; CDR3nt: TGTGCCAGCAGTTGGGCCGGGGCCAACGTCCTGACTTTC
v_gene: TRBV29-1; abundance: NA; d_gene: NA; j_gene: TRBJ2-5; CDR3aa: CSVDLLGGRETQYF; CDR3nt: TGCAGCGTTGACCTCTTGGGAGGTCGGGAGACCCAGTACTTC
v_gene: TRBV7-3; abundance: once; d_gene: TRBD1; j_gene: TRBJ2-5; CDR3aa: CASSPTGVSETQYF; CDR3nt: TGTGCCAGCAGCCCCACAGGGGTGAGCGAGACCCAGTACTTC
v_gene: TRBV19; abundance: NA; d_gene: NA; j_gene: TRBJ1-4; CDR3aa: CASSTQGEKLFF; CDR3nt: TGTGCCAGTAGTACTCAGGGAGAAAAACTGTTTTTT
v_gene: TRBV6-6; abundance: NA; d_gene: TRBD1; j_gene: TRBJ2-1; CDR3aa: CASSQSSGQGGNEQFF; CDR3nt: TGTGCCAGCAGCCAAAGCTCGGGACAGGGGGGCAATGAGCAGTTCTTC
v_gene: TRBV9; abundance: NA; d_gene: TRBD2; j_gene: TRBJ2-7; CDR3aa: CASSVSSGYSYEQYF; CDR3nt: TGTGCCAGCAGCGTAAGTAGCGGGTACTCCTACGAGCAGTACTTC
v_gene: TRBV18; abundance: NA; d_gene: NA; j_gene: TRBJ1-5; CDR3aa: CASSPPGGQPQHF; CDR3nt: TGTGCCAGCTCACCACCGGGAGGGCAGCCCCAGCATTTT
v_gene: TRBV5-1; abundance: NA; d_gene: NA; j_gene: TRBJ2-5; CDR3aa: CASSLALSGQETQYF; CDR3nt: TGCGCCAGCAGCTTGGCCTTATCAGGACAAGAGACCCAGTACTTC
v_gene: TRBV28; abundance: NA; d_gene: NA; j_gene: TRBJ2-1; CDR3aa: CASSPGLPRFF; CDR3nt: TGTGCCAGCAGCCCAGGACTACCGCGCTTCTTC
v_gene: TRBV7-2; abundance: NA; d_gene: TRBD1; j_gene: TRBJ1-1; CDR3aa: CASSSRQGVTEAFF; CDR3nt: TGTGCCAGCAGCTCCCGACAGGGGGTGACTGAAGCTTTCTTT
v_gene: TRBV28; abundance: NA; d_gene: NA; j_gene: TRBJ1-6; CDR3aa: CASSFRGGGWSPLHF; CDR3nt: TGTGCCAGCAGTTTCAGAGGGGGAGGTTGGTCACCCCTCCACTTT
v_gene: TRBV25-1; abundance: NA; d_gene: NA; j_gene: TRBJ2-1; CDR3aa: CASSDRSLSSYNEQFF; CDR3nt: TGTGCCAGCAGTGACCGGAGCCTATCCTCCTACAATGAGCAGTTCTTC
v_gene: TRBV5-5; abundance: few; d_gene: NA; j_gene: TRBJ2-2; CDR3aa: CASSQDFKRTGELFF; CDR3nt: TGTGCCAGCAGCCAAGACTTTAAGCGGACCGGGGAGCTGTTTTTT
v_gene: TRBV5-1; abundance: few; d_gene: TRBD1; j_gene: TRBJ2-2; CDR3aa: CASSWQGEELFF; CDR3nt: TGCGCCAGCAGCTGGCAGGGGGAGGAGCTGTTTTTT